This T cell receptor (beta chain) appears in the sequencing data of a study of blood T cells in healthy people across ages. The germline V gene encodes CDR1 SGHDN and CDR2 FVKESK. The CDR3 loop spans 12 amino acids. It was with a sample-barcoded 5' primer and a J-beta primer mix that a second PCR of roughly 7 to 12 cycles was run. A template-switch adaptor containing 12 random nucleotides labeled each cDNA molecule. TCRdb reprocessed the 5' RACE reads via MiXCR and lists one record per CDR3 protein. The repertoire holds about 1.8 million distinct CDR3 sequences, with around half as singletons. The sample holds a few counts of this clonotype.

The clonotype originates from a woman in her thirties or forties in good health. This chain uses TRBV14 with TRBJ2-4; a weak D match, TRBD2 (5 bases). With the DNA end fitting TRBJ2-7 better, the J assignment may be wrong. The sequencing sample was made of blood. In DNA form, the CDR3 reads TGTGCCAGCAGCCAAGCGGGGATCGAGCAGTACTTC. Translating gives CASSQAGIEQYF.